This T cell receptor beta chain was identified during a study of cytomegalovirus exposure and HLA in healthy donors. The PCR ran on 60 Vbeta and 13 Jbeta primers. Clones were read by immunoSEQ multiplex PCR, and TCRdb kept only the in-frame ones, dropping some. This table has 120,000 to 150,000 clones, roughly 79% appearing once. The sample taken for sequencing was PBMCs. This TCR came from a woman aged 40-49 years in good health and CMV-seropositive.

CDR3 DNA sequence: TGCGCCAGCAGCGAGGGGGGGAATCAGCCCCAGCATTTT. Encoded protein: CASSEGGNQPQHF. The chain has TRBV5-1 and TRBJ1-5; TRBD1 is a possible D gene (6 bases). The V gene lost 4 bases and the J gene lost 4 bases, with 9 bases spanning the gap. Germline CDR1 SGHRS, CDR2 YFSETQ. The CDR3 totals 13 residues.